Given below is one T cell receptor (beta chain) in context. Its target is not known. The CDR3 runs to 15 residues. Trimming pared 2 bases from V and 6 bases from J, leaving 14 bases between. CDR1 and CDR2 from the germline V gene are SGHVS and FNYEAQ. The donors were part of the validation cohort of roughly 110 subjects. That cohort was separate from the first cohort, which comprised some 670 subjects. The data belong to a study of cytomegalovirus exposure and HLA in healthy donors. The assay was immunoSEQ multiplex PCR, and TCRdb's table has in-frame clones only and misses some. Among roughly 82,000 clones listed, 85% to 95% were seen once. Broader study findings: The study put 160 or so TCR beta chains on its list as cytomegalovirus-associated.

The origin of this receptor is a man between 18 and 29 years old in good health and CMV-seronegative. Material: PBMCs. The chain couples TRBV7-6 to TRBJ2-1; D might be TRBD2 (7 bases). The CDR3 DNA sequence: TGTGCCAGCAGCTTATACAGGGAGGGGTCCAATGAGCAGTTCTTC. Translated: CASSLYREGSNEQFF.